The entry below describes one TCR beta chain. Per the original data handling: For nucleated cells, counts were estimated from reference gene primer amplification. Profiling relied on immunoSEQ multiplex PCR, and the TCRdb table lists in-frame clones only, not all of them. That table gives V, J and clone size, and the DNA gave D and trimming. Of more than 200,000 clones in the sample, 83% were seen once. This specimen comes from a study of blood T cell repertoires in COVID-19. Background on the study: Whether acute or convalescent, the COVID-19 samples came from the United States, Italy and Spain. PBMCs, B-cell-depleted T cells, or T cells were the source of the cDNA or gDNA that made up the material.

CDR1 and CDR2 from the germline V gene are SGHDT and YYEEEE. The CDR3 totals 14 residues. V gave up 6 bases and J gave up 7 bases, with 19 bases separating them. The sequenced sample consisted of peripheral blood. The receptor was isolated from a man aged 35-49 years with active or convalescent COVID-19. V gene TRBV5-6 combines with J gene TRBJ1-1; D is possibly TRBD1 (5 bases). The CDR3, as DNA: TGTGCCAGCACCAACGGGGGACGGGGCTATGAAGCTTTCTTT. Residues: CASTNGGRGYEAFF.